This TCR beta chain was sequenced during a study of T cell responses to AZD1222 COVID-19 vaccine. Pooled together were second doses at about 4 or about 12 weeks. Study-wide results and caveats: When two AZD1222 doses had been given, Spike-specific TCR breadth and depth rose. Spike-spanning, vaccine-associated CD4 TCRs were dominant at 160-218 and 743-854.

Profiling relied on immunoSEQ multiplex PCR, and the TCRdb table lists in-frame clones only, not all of them. The sample has roughly 50,000 clones; around 86% are singletons. For this clone: What it binds is not known.

This CDR3 has 17 amino acids. Germline V lookup: CDR1 SGHKS, CDR2 YYEKEE (reference sequence). With V trimmed by 0 bases and J by 4 bases, 10 bases remained unmatched. The sequence was collected from an adult who received the AZD1222 COVID-19 vaccine. The starting material was peripheral blood, obtained 28 days after the second AZD1222 dose. V and J are TRBV5-5 and TRBJ2-3, with 8 bases fitting TRBD2. The CDR3: CASSLGGGSGSPDTQYF. CDR3 sequence (DNA): TGTGCCAGCAGCTTGGGAGGAGGAAGCGGGAGCCCAGATACGCAGTATTTT.